Sequencing of this T cell receptor (beta chain) was carried out in a study of T-cell reconstitution after alpha-beta-depleted transplantation in children. For TCRbeta, the library was prepared with unique molecular identifiers. Each CDR3 protein gets one entry after TCRdb re-called the PCR reads with MiXCR. Of 540,000 or so distinct CDR3 sequences listed, more than 20% are singletons. Losses at the gene ends were 4 bases for V and 4 bases for J; bases not matched to a gene: 7. Per the germline V gene, CDR1 is MDHEN and CDR2 is SYDVKM. The CDR3 totals 15 residues. This clonotype was seen many times. V gene TRBV28 combines with J gene TRBJ2-1; 7 bases are shared with TRBD2. The source material was PBMCs, mostly from graft donor cells, sampled 360 days after TCRalphabeta/CD19-depleted stem cell transplant. The clonotype was recovered from a boy in the first two years of life who had a stem cell transplant for acute myeloid leukemia, so the T cells may come from the graft donor. CDR3 region: CASSSGGPYYNEQFF. The CDR3 nucleotides are TGTGCCAGCAGTTCGGGGGGTCCCTATTACAATGAGCAGTTCTTC.